This record covers a single T cell receptor (beta chain). The antigen remains undetermined. This sample was included in a study of T cell repertoires in cytomegalovirus infection. Study context: Public TCR beta signatures were indicative of both CMV infection and a matching HLA type.

Germline V CDR1 and CDR2: MNHEY, SMNVEV (reference sequence). The CDR3 is 15 residues long. V was clipped by 2 bases and J by 4 bases; unmatched bases: 7. Each CDR3 protein gets one entry after TCRdb re-called the reads with MiXCR. The table includes approximately 730,000 distinct CDR3 sequences, under 35% detected once. Sequenced material: cultured CD8+ T cells from PBMCs, taken from culture after CMV antigen stimulation. V is TRBV27 and J is TRBJ1-1, with TRBD1 identical over 7 bases. This receptor was obtained from a human donor in good health (CMV status not recorded). Some clones in this sample may be carry-over from other donors' samples. CDR3 protein: CASSLIGGWSTEAFF. CDR3 in DNA: TGTGCCAGCAGTTTAATAGGGGGCTGGAGCACTGAAGCTTTCTTT.